This T cell receptor beta chain was recorded in a study of T cell changes during pregnancy in multiple sclerosis. Sequencing was performed with immunoSEQ multiplex PCR; in TCRdb, only in-frame clones are kept and a portion is missing. The data hold tens of thousands of clones, with 93% observed a single time. The sample here was peripheral blood, taken in the second trimester of pregnancy. The origin of this receptor is a female donor with multiple sclerosis, enrolled in a pregnancy study.

The CDR3 protein is CSVVTGVHRTDTQYF. The CDR3 nucleotides read TGCAGCGTCGTAACGGGGGTACACCGCACAGATACGCAGTATTTT. The chain recombines TRBV29-1 with TRBJ2-3; a weak D match, TRBD2 (6 bases). The germline V gene encodes CDR1 SQVTM and CDR2 ANQGSEA. V lost 6 bases and J 1 base, leaving 17 bases between the germline ends. The CDR3 contains 15 residues.